This T cell receptor (beta chain) comes out of a study of blood T cell repertoires in COVID-19. In the study overall: Samples representing acute and convalescent COVID-19 were sourced from the United States, Italy and Spain. Sources were T cells, B-cell-depleted T cells, or PBMCs; the material itself was cDNA or gDNA.

The study recruited people aged about 18 to 95 years across some 23 US areas. This CDR3 comprises 19 residues. From germline, CDR1 is LGHNT and CDR2 FRNRAP. J was trimmed by 5 bases and V by 4 bases; bases with no gene match: 19. In the authors' workflow: Reference gene primer amplification yielded estimated nucleated cell counts. TCRdb's copy holds only in-frame clones and misses some; the assay was immunoSEQ multiplex PCR. V, J and clone size were drawn from that table, and D and trimming were deduced from the DNA. The table includes a few hundred thousand clones, about 85% detected once. The sample taken for sequencing was PBMCs or T cells enriched from blood (not recorded which). The clonotype was recovered from a woman aged 60-70 years who had recovered from COVID-19. This sequence joins TRBV12-5 and TRBJ2-3; 9 bases match TRBD1. The DNA for the CDR3 is TGTGCTAGTGGTTCCCCGGGACAGGGAATGGCCACACGGAGAGATACGCAGTATTTT. This gives the protein CASGSPGQGMATRRDTQYF.